This T cell receptor (beta chain) was captured by sequencing in a study of tumor-infiltrating lymphocytes in oesophageal squamous cell carcinoma. TCRdb used MiXCR to reprocess the PCR reads, holding one entry per CDR3 protein. The repertoire holds about 12,000 distinct CDR3 sequences, with approximately 49% as singletons. CDR3 length: 14 residues. Germline V gene data show CDR1 as SGDLS and CDR2 as YYNGEE. The chain links TRBV9 to TRBJ2-1; 9 nucleotides agree with TRBD2. The tail of the sequence fits TRBJ2-7 better, so the J call may be wrong. The clonotype originates from a male donor with esophageal squamous cell carcinoma. Sequences were obtained from esophageal tumor tissue. The CDR3: CASSVGTSTREQYF. CDR3 nucleotide sequence: TGTGCCAGCAGCGTTGGGACTAGCACTCGAGAGCAGTACTTC.